What follows are 3 T cell receptor beta chains derived from one specimen sequenced in a study of cytomegalovirus exposure and HLA in healthy donors. 13 Jbeta primers and 60 Vbeta primers were used for the PCR. Libraries were prepared by immunoSEQ multiplex PCR; TCRdb keeps only in-frame clonotypes and omits some of them. Seen here are 70,000 or so clones, just under 70% observed once, and the top ten hold about a tenth. Sequencing input: PBMCs. The receptors here all came from a woman in her 30s in good health and CMV-seronegative.

J is TRBJ2-3 and V is TRBV5-1; tentatively, D is TRBD1 (5 bases). The length of the CDR3 is 15 residues. The V gene lost 4 bases and the J gene lost 0 bases, with 12 bases spanning the gap. CDR1 and CDR2 (germline): SGHRS, YFSETQ. The CDR3, as DNA: TGCGCCAGCAGCATCCAGCAGGGAAGCACAGATACGCAGTATTTT. It is translated as CASSIQQGSTDTQYF.

V is TRBV30 and J is TRBJ2-7; TRBD2 matches at 13 bases. Trimming cost V 3 bases and J 3 bases; bases outside gene matches: 8. Germline CDR1 reads GTSNPN; CDR2 reads SVGIG (reference sequence). The CDR3 has 16 residues. Here the CDR3 reads CAWRGPGTSGVYEQYF. The CDR3 DNA follows: TGTGCCTGGAGGGGCCCCGGGACTAGCGGGGTCTACGAGCAGTACTTC.

The rearrangement uses TRBV19 and TRBJ1-1, with TRBD1 identical over 11 bases. Looked up from germline, CDR1 is LNHDA and CDR2 is SQIVND (reference sequence). The CDR3 length is 15 residues. The chain's CDR3 is CRTGGLRSLNTEAFF. The CDR3 DNA reads as TGTAGGACAGGGGGCCTAAGATCTCTGAACACTGAAGCTTTCTTT.